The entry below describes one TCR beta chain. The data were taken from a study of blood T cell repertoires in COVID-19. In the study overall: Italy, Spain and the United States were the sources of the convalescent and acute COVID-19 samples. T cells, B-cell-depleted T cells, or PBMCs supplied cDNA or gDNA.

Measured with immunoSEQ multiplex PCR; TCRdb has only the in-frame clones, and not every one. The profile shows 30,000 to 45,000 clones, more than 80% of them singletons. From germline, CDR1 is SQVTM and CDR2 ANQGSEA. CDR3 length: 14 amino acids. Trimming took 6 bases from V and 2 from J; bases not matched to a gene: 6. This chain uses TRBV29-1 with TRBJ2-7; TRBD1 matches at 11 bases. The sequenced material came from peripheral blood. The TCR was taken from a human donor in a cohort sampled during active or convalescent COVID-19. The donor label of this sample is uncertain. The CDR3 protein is CSVRSGQGAYEQYF. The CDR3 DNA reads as TGCAGCGTCCGATCGGGACAGGGGGCCTACGAGCAGTACTTC.